This T cell receptor (beta chain) derives from a study of human T cells and chemical hapten exposure. Study-wide background: Upper inner arm skin measuring approximately 2 cm by approximately 2 cm received 2% DPC for sensitization.

Findings and caveats of the study: TCRs exceeding 1 in 1000 frequency stayed unchanged with DPC sensitization.

For this clonotype: As yet, its antigen is unknown.

TCRdb used MiXCR to reprocess the RACE reads, holding one entry per CDR3 protein. Among about 270,000 distinct CDR3 sequences listed, almost 8% were seen once. Time point defined: pre-sensitization, week 0. Treatment of the sample: therapeutic diphenylcyclopropenone sensitization with weekly scalp DPC. This specimen was whole blood, taken in connection with sensitization to the hapten diphenylcyclopropenone (DPC). The sequence came from a man aged 18 to 29 with alopecia areata. Some clones in this sample may be carry-over from other donors' samples.

The CDR3 loop is CASSPLMEKLFF. The CDR3 coding sequence is TGTGCCAGCAGTCCCCTAATGGAAAAACTGTTTTTT. V gene TRBV6-6 combines with J gene TRBJ1-4; D is unclear. From germline, CDR1 is MNHNY and CDR2 SVGAGI (reference sequence). The CDR3 covers 12 residues. Between the trimmed V and J ends, which lost 5 bases and 8 bases, there was a span of 9 bases.